The 18 T cell receptor beta chains below come from one sample, sequenced in a study of shared clonotypes between healthy human individuals. Here immunoSEQ multiplex PCR was the method, and the copy in TCRdb shows in-frame clones only, minus some. The sample contains roughly 1,100,000 clones, approximately 72% of which appear only once. Material for sequencing was memory CD4+ T cells sorted from blood. The subset was: CD45RA-negative fraction. Receptors were obtained from a man between 18 and 35 years old in good health.

This clone was seen only once. V and J are TRBV7-2 and TRBJ2-7, with D perhaps matching TRBD2 (7 bases). Trimming pared 5 bases from V and 2 bases from J, leaving 13 bases between. The CDR3 length is 14 residues. Germline V lookup: CDR1 SGHTA, CDR2 FQGNSA. The CDR3 spells CASSIRGAAYEQYF. CDR3 DNA: TGTGCCAGCAGCATTCGGGGGGCCGCCTACGAGCAGTACTTC.

The chain recombines TRBV5-6 with TRBJ2-5, with D possibly matching TRBD1 (6 bases). CDR1 is SGHDT and CDR2 is YYEEEE in the germline V gene. The germline V and J ends were trimmed by 2 bases and 5 bases, with 13 bases remaining between them. CDR3 size: 14 residues. CDR3 sequence reads: CASSLQGSGETQYF. The DNA for the CDR3 is TGTGCCAGCAGCTTACAGGGATCGGGGGAGACCCAGTACTTC.

This sequence joins TRBV27 and TRBJ2-6, with D unresolved. V was trimmed by 1 base and J by 0 bases, leaving 13 bases between them. The CDR3 runs to 18 residues. Per germline, CDR1 MNHEY and CDR2 SMNVEV (reference sequence). In DNA, the CDR3 is TGTGCCAGCAGTTTATTTGGCAGAGGCATCTCTGGGGCCAACGTCCTGACTTTC. Translated: CASSLFGRGISGANVLTF.

The J gene is TRBJ1-4, the V gene TRBV30, with 10 bases lining up with TRBD1. V was clipped by 1 base and J by 7 bases; unmatched bases: 6. Germline values: CDR1 GTSNPN, CDR2 SVGIG (reference sequence). The CDR3 length is 15 residues. The CDR3 protein is CAWSGGQGRGEKLFF. CDR3 DNA: TGTGCCTGGAGTGGGGGACAGGGGAGAGGTGAAAAACTGTTTTTT.

This sequence joins TRBV7-2 and TRBJ2-3, with 7 bases aligning to TRBD2. The CDR3 is 15 residues long. Germline loops: CDR1 SGHTA, CDR2 FQGNSA. V was pared by 1 base and J by 5 bases, with 6 bases of the junction left unmatched. The CDR3 is CASSLDGRKEDTQYF. The CDR3 DNA sequence: TGTGCCAGCAGCTTAGACGGGAGGAAGGAAGATACGCAGTATTTT.

The chain joins TRBV5-1 to TRBJ1-4; D is ambiguous. Trimming left V 5 bases short and J 6 bases short, with 17 bases between. The length of the CDR3 is 15 residues. Germline CDR1 SGHRS, CDR2 YFSETQ. CDR3 DNA sequence: TGCGCCAGCAGTTCCGGGAGGGTCTCTCATGAAAAACTGTTTTTT. Translation: CASSSGRVSHEKLFF.

This clone came up once. The chain is built from TRBV5-4 and TRBJ2-7, with 7 bases that match TRBD2. In germline, CDR1 is SGHNT, CDR2 YYREEE (reference sequence). V lost 0 bases to trimming and J lost 3 bases; unmatched junction nucleotides: 6. The CDR3 consists of 15 residues. In DNA form, the CDR3 reads TGTGCCAGCAGCTTGGCGGGGGGATCCGGCTACGAGCAGTACTTC. Its protein product is CASSLAGGSGYEQYF.

With respect to this clone: Additional DNA sequences in this sample encode the identical CDR3. This chain joins TRBV7-2 and TRBJ2-1; 7 nucleotides align to TRBD2. The CDR3 sequence is 14 residues long. V was pared by 5 bases and J by 6 bases, with 7 bases of the junction left unmatched. Germline CDR1 SGHTA, CDR2 FQGNSA. CDR3 nucleotide sequence: TGTGCCAGCAGCCCCGGACTAGGAGGCAATGAGCAGTTCTTC. It codes for CASSPGLGGNEQFF. The full variable domain, completed using reference TRBV7-2 and TRBJ2-1, is GAGVSQSPSNKVTEKGKDVELRCDPISGHTALYWYRQSLGQGLEFLIYFQGNSAPDKSGLPSDRFSAERTGGSVSTLTIQRTQQEDSAVYLCASSPGLGGNEQFFGPGTRLTVL.

As regards this clone: Other DNA sequences in the same sample also yield this CDR3. V and J are TRBV5-1 and TRBJ2-3, with a possible D match to TRBD2 (6 bases). The CDR3 runs to 15 residues. V was shortened by 0 bases and J by 0 bases, with 8 bases between the two germline ends. CDR1 is SGHRS, CDR2 YFSETQ, per germline. The CDR3 spells CASSLDSGSTDTQYF. The CDR3 nucleotides are TGCGCCAGCAGCTTGGACAGCGGGAGCACAGATACGCAGTATTTT.

This clone has a single count. This chain uses TRBV14 with TRBJ2-2; weak D call: TRBD1 (7 bases). V gave up 4 bases and J gave up 3 bases, with 15 bases separating them. The CDR3 spans 16 residues. Per the germline V gene, CDR1 is SGHDN and CDR2 is FVKESK. CDR3 in amino acids: CASSRGPGGYTGELFF. CDR3 DNA sequence: TGTGCCAGCAGCCGAGGTCCAGGGGGGTACACCGGGGAGCTGTTTTTT.

The CDR3 DNA reads TGTGCCAGCACCTACGGGGGACAGGGTGTATGGACCCAGTACTTC. This translates into CASTYGGQGVWTQYF. The chain couples TRBV5-4 to TRBJ2-5; the match to TRBD1 covers 9 bases. From germline, CDR1 is SGHNT and CDR2 YYREEE (reference sequence). The CDR3 sequence is 15 residues long. V lost 6 bases to trimming and J lost 7 bases; unmatched junction nucleotides: 13. The full variable domain, with the rest looked up from reference TRBV5-4 and TRBJ2-5, is ETGVTQSPTHLIKTRGQQVTLRCSSQSGHNTVSWYQQALGQGPQFIFQYYREEENGRGNFPPRFSGLQFPNYSSELNVNALELDDSALYLCASTYGGQGVWTQYFGPGTRLLVL.

V is TRBV7-9 and J is TRBJ2-7, with TRBD1 matching 10 bases. Per germline, CDR1 SEHNR and CDR2 FQNEAQ (reference sequence). The CDR3 length is 15 residues. After removal of 6 bases from V and 3 bases from J, the junction contained 8 bases not matched to a gene. The DNA for the CDR3 is TGTGCCAGCAGTCCATACCGGGACAGGGGCTACGAGCAGTACTTC. Translating it yields CASSPYRDRGYEQYF. Using reference TRBV7-9 and TRBJ2-7 for the parts outside the CDR3, the full variable domain is DTGVSQNPRHKITKRGQNVTFRCDPISEHNRLYWYRQTLGQGPEFLTYFQNEAQLEKSRLLSDRFSAERPKGSFSTLEIQRTEQGDSAMYLCASSPYRDRGYEQYFGPGTRLTVT.

CDR3 in amino acids: CSVEESGGVYEQYF. As DNA, the CDR3 is TGCAGCGTTGAAGAAAGCGGGGGGGTCTACGAGCAGTACTTC. The rearrangement joins TRBV29-1 to TRBJ2-7, with TRBD2 matching over 10 bases. With V trimmed by 0 bases and J by 3 bases, 2 bases remained unmatched. Germline V gene lookup returns CDR1 SQVTM and CDR2 ANQGSEA. The CDR3 has 14 residues.

The chain links TRBV30 to TRBJ1-1; D possibly corresponds to TRBD1 (6 bases). CDR1 and CDR2 (germline): GTSNPN, SVGIG (reference sequence). The CDR3 covers 13 residues. Trimming removed 4 bases from V and 1 base from J, with 10 bases in between. This CDR3 reads CAWTRQENTEAFF. Written as DNA, the CDR3 is TGTGCCTGGACCCGACAGGAGAACACTGAAGCTTTCTTT.

Concerning this clone: This same CDR3 is encoded by further DNA sequences in the sample. The CDR3 sequence: CASSESGRADTQYF. Here the CDR3 DNA reads TGCGCCAGCAGTGAGTCCGGGAGGGCAGATACGCAGTATTTT. The J gene is TRBJ2-3, the V gene TRBV10-1, with 8 bases lining up with TRBD2. This CDR3 contains 14 residues. Germline loops: CDR1 WNHNN, CDR2 SYGVQD (reference sequence). V lost 0 bases, J lost 4 bases, and 0 bases stayed unmatched.

Written as DNA, the CDR3 is TGCGCCAGCAGCCAAGACCCCGTTGAACGGGAAGCTTTCTTT. Translating it yields CASSQDPVEREAFF. This rearrangement joins TRBV4-1 to TRBJ1-1; D is undetermined. The germline gives CDR1 MGHRA, CDR2 YSYEKL. This CDR3 is 14 amino acids long. The germline V and J ends were trimmed by 0 bases and 8 bases, with 13 bases remaining between them.

In regard to this clone: This clone may be a read error of a much larger clone one base away. Additional DNA sequences in this sample encode the identical CDR3. The chain combines TRBV7-2 with TRBJ2-1; D unclear. Per germline, CDR1 SGHTA and CDR2 FQGNSA. Trimming pared 3 bases from V and 3 bases from J, leaving 0 bases between. The CDR3 has 11 residues. CDR3: CASSFYNEQFF. DNA of the CDR3: TGTGCCAGCAGCTTCTACAATGAGCAGTTCTTC. Based on the CDR3 plus reference TRBV7-2 and TRBJ2-1, the full variable domain is GAGVSQSPSNKVTEKGKDVELRCDPISGHTALYWYRQSLGQGLEFLIYFQGNSAPDKSGLPSDRFSAERTGGSVSTLTIQRTQQEDSAVYLCASSFYNEQFFGPGTRLTVL.

The chain uses TRBV5-4 and TRBJ2-6; D call uncertain. Deletions cut 4 bases from V and 0 bases from J, with 8 bases between. Looked up from germline, CDR1 is SGHNT and CDR2 is YYREEE (reference sequence). The CDR3 is 15 amino acids. CDR3 region: CASSRVGSGANVLTF. CDR3 sequence (DNA): TGTGCCAGCAGCCGGGTGGGCTCTGGGGCCAACGTCCTGACTTTC.